These T cell receptor beta chains were read from a single sample in a study of blood T cell repertoires in COVID-19. Produced via immunoSEQ multiplex PCR; TCRdb's table is partial and in-frame only. The repertoire holds some 140,000 clones, with 91% as singletons. Sequencing was performed on peripheral blood. These receptors came from a man in his fifties with acute or convalescent COVID-19. Each CDR3 is given with its conserved first and last residue. D genes are given only for firm matches. A row's size may be missing; if present it is once, few, many or a size class.

d_gene: TRBD1
v_gene: TRBV18
abundance: NA
j_gene: TRBJ1-5
CDR3nt: TGTGCCAGCTCACCCCAGGGGGCTGAGGGGCCCCAGCATTTT
CDR3aa: CASSPQGAEGPQHF

d_gene: TRBD2
v_gene: TRBV6-4
abundance: NA
j_gene: TRBJ2-3
CDR3nt: TGTGCCAGCAGTGCCCTAGCGGGACTCACAGATACGCAGTATTTT
CDR3aa: CASSALAGLTDTQYF

d_gene: TRBD2
v_gene: TRBV4-1
abundance: once
j_gene: TRBJ2-5
CDR3nt: TGCGCCAGCAGCCCAACTAGCGGGAGGGAAGAGACCCAGTACTTC
CDR3aa: CASSPTSGREETQYF

d_gene: TRBD1
v_gene: TRBV6-5
abundance: NA
j_gene: TRBJ1-1
CDR3nt: TGTGCCGGGAAATCGGACAGGGGGGACACTGAAGCTTTCTTT
CDR3aa: CAGKSDRGDTEAFF

d_gene: NA
v_gene: TRBV5-1
abundance: NA
j_gene: TRBJ2-5
CDR3nt: TGCGCCAGCAGCTTCCGAGGGGGGGTAGAGACCCAGTACTTC
CDR3aa: CASSFRGGVETQYF

d_gene: NA
v_gene: TRBV7-2
abundance: NA
j_gene: TRBJ1-5
CDR3nt: TGTGCCAGCAGCTTAGTCGCCACGACAGGTTACAATCAGCCCCAGCATTTT
CDR3aa: CASSLVATTGYNQPQHF

d_gene: NA
v_gene: TRBV28
abundance: NA
j_gene: TRBJ1-2
CDR3nt: TGTGCCAGCAGTCAGCACGGGACATACCATGGCTACACCTTC
CDR3aa: CASSQHGTYHGYTF

d_gene: TRBD2
v_gene: TRBV4-1
abundance: NA
j_gene: TRBJ2-3
CDR3nt: TGCGCCAGCAGCCAAGCGGGTGGGAGGGTAAGCACAGATACGCAGTATTTT
CDR3aa: CASSQAGGRVSTDTQYF

d_gene: NA
v_gene: TRBV4-2
abundance: NA
j_gene: TRBJ1-1
CDR3nt: TGTGCCAGCAGCCAAGAGTGGGCCGCGGGGACTGAAGCTTTCTTT
CDR3aa: CASSQEWAAGTEAFF

d_gene: NA
v_gene: TRBV10-2
abundance: NA
j_gene: TRBJ2-6
CDR3nt: TGCGCCAGCAGTGAGTATAGCTCTGGGGCCAACGTCCTGACTTTC
CDR3aa: CASSEYSSGANVLTF

d_gene: TRBD2
v_gene: TRBV11-2
abundance: NA
j_gene: TRBJ2-1
CDR3nt: TGTGCCAGCATCCCGGGACTAGACTACAATGAGCAGTTCTTC
CDR3aa: CASIPGLDYNEQFF

d_gene: TRBD1
v_gene: TRBV27
abundance: NA
j_gene: TRBJ1-6
CDR3nt: TGTGCCACCAGCGACAGGGTCGGGGTTAATTCACCCCTCCACTTT
CDR3aa: CATSDRVGVNSPLHF

d_gene: NA
v_gene: TRBV29-1
abundance: NA
j_gene: TRBJ1-5
CDR3nt: TGCAGCGCCGGCCACGGGAACAATCAGCCCCAGCATTTT
CDR3aa: CSAGHGNNQPQHF

d_gene: TRBD2
v_gene: TRBV10-2
abundance: few
j_gene: TRBJ2-3
CDR3nt: TGCGCCAGCAGTGAGCGGGTTGGCGGGGGGGGCAGGGATACGCAGTATTTT
CDR3aa: CASSERVGGGGRDTQYF

d_gene: TRBD1
v_gene: TRBV4-2
abundance: NA
j_gene: TRBJ2-2
CDR3nt: TGTGCCAGCAGCCGGGCCACAGGGGGCTCGGGCACCGGGGAGCTGTTTTTT
CDR3aa: CASSRATGGSGTGELFF

d_gene: NA
v_gene: TRBV11-3
abundance: NA
j_gene: TRBJ2-7
CDR3nt: TGTGCCAGCAGCTCCCTCTCAGGCGAGCAGTACTTC
CDR3aa: CASSSLSGEQYF

d_gene: TRBD1
v_gene: TRBV19
abundance: NA
j_gene: TRBJ1-1
CDR3nt: TGTGCCAGTAGCAATATACAGGGGGCTGGGTTGTTATCTGAAGCTTTCTTT
CDR3aa: CASSNIQGAGLLSEAFF

d_gene: NA
v_gene: TRBV28
abundance: NA
j_gene: TRBJ2-1
CDR3nt: TGTGCCAGCACCCGGTACAATGAGCAGTTCTTC
CDR3aa: CASTRYNEQFF

d_gene: TRBD2
v_gene: TRBV4-1
abundance: NA
j_gene: TRBJ2-2
CDR3nt: TGCGCCAGCAGCCGCAGAGAGGGGAGGGCGTCGGACACCGGGGAGCTGTTTTTT
CDR3aa: CASSRREGRASDTGELFF

d_gene: NA
v_gene: TRBV18
abundance: NA
j_gene: TRBJ2-3
CDR3nt: TGTGCCAGCTCACAGAACGGACACACAGATACGCAGTATTTT
CDR3aa: CASSQNGHTDTQYF

d_gene: TRBD1
v_gene: TRBV4-3
abundance: NA
j_gene: TRBJ1-2
CDR3nt: TGCGCCAGCAGCCAACGGGACAGGGACGTCTATGGCTACACCTTC
CDR3aa: CASSQRDRDVYGYTF

d_gene: TRBD2
v_gene: TRBV9
abundance: NA
j_gene: TRBJ2-5
CDR3nt: TGTGCCAGCAGCGGTAGCGGGGCTAACCAAGAGACCCAGTACTTC
CDR3aa: CASSGSGANQETQYF

d_gene: TRBD1
v_gene: TRBV19
abundance: few
j_gene: TRBJ1-4
CDR3nt: TGTGCCAGTATGAGGGGACAGGGGAATGAAAAACTGTTTTTT
CDR3aa: CASMRGQGNEKLFF

d_gene: NA
v_gene: TRBV15
abundance: NA
j_gene: TRBJ2-5
CDR3nt: TGTGCCACCAGCAGAACCCTCGGGTACCAAGAGACCCAGTACTTC
CDR3aa: CATSRTLGYQETQYF

d_gene: NA
v_gene: TRBV7-2
abundance: NA
j_gene: TRBJ1-1
CDR3nt: TGTGCCAGCAGACACCGGGTTTTGAACACTGAAGCTTTCTTT
CDR3aa: CASRHRVLNTEAFF

d_gene: NA
v_gene: TRBV6-4
abundance: NA
j_gene: TRBJ2-1
CDR3nt: TGTGCCAGCAGCCAGGATTTAGCGGCCCCCTACAATGAGCAGTTCTTC
CDR3aa: CASSQDLAAPYNEQFF

d_gene: NA
v_gene: TRBV29-1
abundance: NA
j_gene: TRBJ2-7
CDR3nt: TGCAGCGTTGCCGGGACAAACACCTACGAGCAGTACTTC
CDR3aa: CSVAGTNTYEQYF

d_gene: TRBD1
v_gene: TRBV7-9
abundance: NA
j_gene: TRBJ2-2
CDR3nt: TGTGCCAGCAGCCGAGACAGGGTCGCCGGGGAGCTGTTTTTT
CDR3aa: CASSRDRVAGELFF

d_gene: NA
v_gene: TRBV11-2
abundance: once
j_gene: TRBJ2-7
CDR3nt: TGTGCCAGCAGCTTAGCTTCAGGGGTATACGAGCAGTACTTC
CDR3aa: CASSLASGVYEQYF

d_gene: NA
v_gene: TRBV7-9
abundance: NA
j_gene: TRBJ1-2
CDR3nt: TGTGCCAGCAGCTTAGGGGTCGTGGGGCGCGGAGCCTATGGCTACACCTTC
CDR3aa: CASSLGVVGRGAYGYTF

d_gene: TRBD2
v_gene: TRBV7-8
abundance: NA
j_gene: TRBJ2-2
CDR3nt: TGTGCCAGCAGCTCGGGACTAGCGAGCTCTCTTGCGAACACCGGGGAGCTGTTTTTT
CDR3aa: CASSSGLASSLANTGELFF

d_gene: NA
v_gene: TRBV4-3
abundance: NA
j_gene: TRBJ1-4
CDR3nt: TGCGCCAGCAGCCAAGATCTATTGGAGTCTAATGAAAAACTGTTTTTT
CDR3aa: CASSQDLLESNEKLFF

d_gene: NA
v_gene: TRBV29-1
abundance: once
j_gene: TRBJ2-2
CDR3nt: TGCAGCGGATATCAGGGCACCGGGGAGCTGTTTTTT
CDR3aa: CSGYQGTGELFF

d_gene: TRBD2
v_gene: TRBV7-2
abundance: NA
j_gene: TRBJ2-3
CDR3nt: TGTGCCAGCAGCAAGGGACTAGCACCCGATACGCAGTATTTT
CDR3aa: CASSKGLAPDTQYF

d_gene: NA
v_gene: TRBV6-2/TRBV6-3
abundance: NA
j_gene: TRBJ1-5
CDR3nt: TGTGCCAGCAGCCCAAGGGGAAACAATCAGCCCCAGCATTTT
CDR3aa: CASSPRGNNQPQHF

d_gene: NA
v_gene: TRBV6-6
abundance: NA
j_gene: TRBJ2-1
CDR3nt: TGTGCCAGCAGGGCGGCTCCGGATGAGCAGTTCTTC
CDR3aa: CASRAAPDEQFF

d_gene: NA
v_gene: TRBV5-1
abundance: NA
j_gene: TRBJ2-1
CDR3nt: TGCGCCAGCAGCTTGGGTAAGCTCTACAATGAGCAGTTCTTC
CDR3aa: CASSLGKLYNEQFF

d_gene: NA
v_gene: TRBV14
abundance: NA
j_gene: TRBJ1-6
CDR3nt: TGTGCCAGCAGCCTGACGGGGAGTAATTCACCCCTCCACTTT
CDR3aa: CASSLTGSNSPLHF

d_gene: NA
v_gene: TRBV3-1/TRBV3-2
abundance: NA
j_gene: TRBJ1-2
CDR3nt: TGTGCCAGCAGCCAAGGTGGGGGACAATCGTATGGCTACACCTTC
CDR3aa: CASSQGGGQSYGYTF

d_gene: TRBD1
v_gene: TRBV5-1
abundance: NA
j_gene: TRBJ2-6
CDR3nt: TGCGCCAGCAGCACCGGGACAGCGGTCTCTGGGGCCAACGTCCTGACTTTC
CDR3aa: CASSTGTAVSGANVLTF

d_gene: TRBD1
v_gene: TRBV27
abundance: NA
j_gene: TRBJ2-7
CDR3nt: TGTGCCAGCGCCAGGGGGAACGAGCAGTACTTC
CDR3aa: CASARGNEQYF

d_gene: TRBD1
v_gene: TRBV5-1
abundance: NA
j_gene: TRBJ2-1
CDR3nt: TGCGCCAGCAGCTTAGGACAGGGGCAGGACAATGAGCAGTTCTTC
CDR3aa: CASSLGQGQDNEQFF

d_gene: NA
v_gene: TRBV5-4
abundance: NA
j_gene: TRBJ2-2
CDR3nt: TGTGCCAGCAGCTTGGCCACGGGGATGACCGGGGAGCTGTTTTTT
CDR3aa: CASSLATGMTGELFF

d_gene: TRBD1
v_gene: TRBV18
abundance: NA
j_gene: TRBJ1-1
CDR3nt: TGTGCCAGCTCACCCTCCGGGACAGGGGGCTCTACTGAAGCTTTCTTT
CDR3aa: CASSPSGTGGSTEAFF

d_gene: TRBD1
v_gene: TRBV30
abundance: once
j_gene: TRBJ1-1
CDR3nt: TGTGCCTGGAGTCCGGACAGGGTGAACACTGAAGCTTTCTTT
CDR3aa: CAWSPDRVNTEAFF

d_gene: NA
v_gene: TRBV10-3
abundance: NA
j_gene: TRBJ2-1
CDR3nt: TGTGCCATCAGTGAGTCGGCGGGTCGGGGGACGGATGAGCAGTTCTTC
CDR3aa: CAISESAGRGTDEQFF

d_gene: NA
v_gene: TRBV19
abundance: NA
j_gene: TRBJ1-6
CDR3nt: TGTGCCAGTGGAGAAAGGCAGGGGAGCTCACCCCTCCACTTT
CDR3aa: CASGERQGSSPLHF